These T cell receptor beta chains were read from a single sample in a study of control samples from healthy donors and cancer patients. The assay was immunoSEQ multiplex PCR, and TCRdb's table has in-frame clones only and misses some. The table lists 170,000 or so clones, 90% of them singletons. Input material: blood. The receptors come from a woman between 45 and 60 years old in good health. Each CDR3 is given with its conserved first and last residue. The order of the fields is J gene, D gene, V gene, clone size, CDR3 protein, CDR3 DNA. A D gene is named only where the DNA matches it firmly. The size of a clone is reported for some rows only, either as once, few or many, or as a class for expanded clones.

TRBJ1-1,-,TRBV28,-,CASTHREGVAFF,TGTGCCAGCACCCATCGGGAAGGGGTAGCTTTCTTT
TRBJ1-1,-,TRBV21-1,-,CASSRGTDMNTEAFF,TGTGCCAGCAGCAGGGGGACAGACATGAACACTGAAGCTTTCTTT
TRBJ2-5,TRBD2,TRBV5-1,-,CASSLVLAGALGETQYF,TGCGCCAGCAGCTTGGTGTTAGCGGGGGCCCTGGGAGAGACCCAGTACTTC
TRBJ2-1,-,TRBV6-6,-,CASSYKGIAGAGGRNNEQFF,TGTGCCAGCAGCTACAAAGGGATAGCAGGGGCGGGCGGGAGAAACAATGAGCAGTTCTTC
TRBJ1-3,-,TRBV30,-,CAWSVPQSSGNTIYF,TGTGCCTGGAGTGTACCACAGAGCTCTGGAAACACCATATATTTT
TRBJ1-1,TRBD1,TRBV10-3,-,CAIRRQGGMGTEAFF,TGTGCCATCCGAAGACAGGGAGGGATGGGCACTGAAGCTTTCTTT
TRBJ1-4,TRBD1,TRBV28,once,CASSVAGTGDEKLFF,TGTGCCAGCAGTGTAGCCGGGACAGGGGACGAAAAACTGTTTTTT
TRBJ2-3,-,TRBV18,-,CASSPGQGSGDTQYF,TGTGCCAGCTCACCCGGGCAGGGGTCGGGAGATACGCAGTATTTT
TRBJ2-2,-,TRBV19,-,CASSMGRPSTGELFF,TGTGCCAGTAGTATGGGTCGGCCAAGCACCGGGGAGCTGTTTTTT
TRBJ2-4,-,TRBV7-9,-,CASRSDPAENIQYF,TGTGCCAGCAGGTCGGACCCTGCGGAAAACATTCAGTACTTC
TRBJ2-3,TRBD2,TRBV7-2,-,CASSTTGGVNTQYF,TGTGCCAGCAGTACCACGGGGGGGGTGAATACGCAGTATTTT
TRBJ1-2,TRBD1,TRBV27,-,CASGDRGRVYGYTF,TGTGCCAGCGGGGACAGGGGGCGCGTCTATGGCTACACCTTC
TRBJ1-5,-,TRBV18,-,CASSPPFDSNQPQHF,TGTGCCAGCTCACCACCGTTCGATAGCAATCAGCCCCAGCATTTT
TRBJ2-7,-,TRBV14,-,CASSQGYYEQYF,TGTGCCAGCAGCCAGGGGTACTACGAGCAGTACTTC
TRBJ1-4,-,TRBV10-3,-,CAITRGIGTNEKLFF,TGTGCCATCACGCGGGGAATCGGGACTAATGAAAAACTGTTTTTT
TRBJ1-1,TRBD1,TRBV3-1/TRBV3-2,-,CASSSGTGPEAFF,TGTGCCAGCAGCTCCGGGACAGGCCCCGAGGCTTTCTTT
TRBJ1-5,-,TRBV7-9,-,CASTGSSNQPQHF,TGTGCCAGCACCGGGTCCAGCAATCAGCCCCAGCATTTT
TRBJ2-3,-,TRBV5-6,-,CASSLGWDTQYF,TGTGCCAGCAGCTTGGGGTGGGATACGCAGTATTTT
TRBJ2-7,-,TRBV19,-,CASSYMMSSEQYF,TGTGCCAGTAGTTATATGATGTCTAGCGAGCAGTACTTC
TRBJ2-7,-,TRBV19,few,CASSIEVGSYEQYF,TGTGCCAGTAGTATAGAAGTTGGCTCCTACGAGCAGTACTTC
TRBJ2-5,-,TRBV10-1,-,CASTKRKKETQYF,TGCGCCAGCACGAAGCGGAAGAAAGAGACCCAGTACTTC
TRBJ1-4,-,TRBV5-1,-,CASSLGGATNEKLFF,TGCGCCAGCAGCTTGGGGGGTGCAACTAATGAAAAACTGTTTTTT
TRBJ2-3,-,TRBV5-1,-,CASSPRDGGTDTQYF,TGCGCCAGCAGCCCGCGGGACGGTGGCACAGATACGCAGTATTTT
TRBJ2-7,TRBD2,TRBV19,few,CASSIDLAGAPTYEQYF,TGTGCCAGTAGTATAGACCTAGCGGGAGCCCCAACCTACGAGCAGTACTTC
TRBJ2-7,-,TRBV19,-,CASSMSGGNTYEQYF,TGTGCCAGTAGTATGAGTGGAGGGAATACCTACGAGCAGTACTTC
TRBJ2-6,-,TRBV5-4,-,CASSSVDGANVLTF,TGTGCCAGCAGCTCCGTCGACGGGGCCAACGTCCTGACTTTC
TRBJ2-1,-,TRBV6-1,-,CASSEGRGSYNEQFF,TGTGCCAGCAGTGAAGGGAGGGGGTCCTACAATGAGCAGTTCTTC
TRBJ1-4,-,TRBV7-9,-,CASSLSSGRQEKLFF,TGTGCCAGCAGCTTATCCTCGGGACGCCAAGAAAAACTGTTTTTT
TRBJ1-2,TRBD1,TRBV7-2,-,CASSADREHGYTF,TGTGCCAGCAGCGCGGACAGGGAGCATGGCTACACCTTC
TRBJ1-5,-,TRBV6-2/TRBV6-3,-,CASSYWSGNQPQHF,TGTGCCAGCAGTTACTGGTCCGGGAATCAGCCCCAGCATTTT
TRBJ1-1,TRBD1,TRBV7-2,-,CASSLGAGGAWNTEAFF,TGTGCCAGCAGCTTAGGGGCAGGGGGCGCTTGGAACACTGAAGCTTTCTTT
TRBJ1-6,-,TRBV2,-,CASSEAGNRDGNSPLHF,TGTGCCAGCAGTGAAGCCGGGAACAGGGATGGTAATTCACCCCTCCACTTT
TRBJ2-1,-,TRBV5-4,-,CASSLGAYGSSPFF,TGTGCCAGCAGCTTGGGGGCTTATGGTTCTAGCCCGTTCTTC
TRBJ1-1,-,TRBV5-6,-,CASSLGRVPSEAFF,TGTGCCAGCAGCTTGGGGAGGGTCCCAAGTGAAGCTTTCTTT
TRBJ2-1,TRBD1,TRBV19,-,CASKSLMGQYNEQFF,TGTGCCAGTAAGAGTTTGATGGGACAGTACAATGAGCAGTTCTTC
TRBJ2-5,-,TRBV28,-,CASSPGGRTQETQYF,TGTGCCAGCAGTCCTGGGGGGAGGACCCAAGAGACCCAGTACTTC
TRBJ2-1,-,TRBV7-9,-,CASSLDRSEQFF,TGTGCCAGCAGCCTAGACAGATCTGAGCAGTTCTTC
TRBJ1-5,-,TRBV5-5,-,CASRSGVGNQPQHF,TGTGCCAGCAGGAGTGGGGTAGGCAATCAGCCCCAGCATTTT
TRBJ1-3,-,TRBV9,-,CASSDPGHSGNTIYF,TGTGCCAGCAGCGACCCGGGCCACTCTGGAAACACCATATATTTT
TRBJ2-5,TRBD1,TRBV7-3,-,CASSQGQWETQYF,TGTGCCAGCAGCCAGGGACAGTGGGAGACCCAGTACTTC
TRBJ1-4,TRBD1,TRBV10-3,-,CAISELTGPREKLFF,TGTGCCATCAGTGAGTTGACAGGGCCCCGGGAAAAACTGTTTTTT
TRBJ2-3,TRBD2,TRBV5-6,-,CASSFTSGGSTYTQYF,TGTGCCAGCAGCTTCACTAGCGGGGGGAGCACATATACGCAGTATTTT